The present TCR beta chain was sequenced within a study of cytomegalovirus exposure and HLA in healthy donors. Overall study findings and caveats: Later analysis demonstrated an association between a missense DCLRE1C variant and TCR beta V- and J-gene trimming. CMV serostatus was the sole immune exposure data available.

The PCR contained 60 Vbeta and 13 Jbeta primers. Under the authors' procedure: An analysis performed later counted roughly 79 million unique TCR beta chains (roughly 10 million of them shared). Sequenced by immunoSEQ multiplex PCR; TCRdb stores in-frame clones only, minus some. The DNA gave D and trimming, while V, J and clone size come from that table. The sample carries 100,000 or so clones, roughly 79% recorded once. Germline V gene lookup returns CDR1 MDHEN and CDR2 SYDVKM. This CDR3 is built from 14 residues. Trimming removed 5 bases from V and 7 bases from J; junction bases left unmatched: 8. With respect to this clone: The target antigen is unknown.

This TCR derives from a man aged 35-49 years in good health and CMV-seronegative. The V and J genes are TRBV28 and TRBJ1-5; 7 nucleotides align to TRBD1. The sequenced sample was PBMCs. Here the CDR3 reads CASSTAGGGQPQHF. The CDR3 DNA reads TGTGCCAGCAGTACCGCAGGGGGTGGCCAGCCCCAGCATTTT.